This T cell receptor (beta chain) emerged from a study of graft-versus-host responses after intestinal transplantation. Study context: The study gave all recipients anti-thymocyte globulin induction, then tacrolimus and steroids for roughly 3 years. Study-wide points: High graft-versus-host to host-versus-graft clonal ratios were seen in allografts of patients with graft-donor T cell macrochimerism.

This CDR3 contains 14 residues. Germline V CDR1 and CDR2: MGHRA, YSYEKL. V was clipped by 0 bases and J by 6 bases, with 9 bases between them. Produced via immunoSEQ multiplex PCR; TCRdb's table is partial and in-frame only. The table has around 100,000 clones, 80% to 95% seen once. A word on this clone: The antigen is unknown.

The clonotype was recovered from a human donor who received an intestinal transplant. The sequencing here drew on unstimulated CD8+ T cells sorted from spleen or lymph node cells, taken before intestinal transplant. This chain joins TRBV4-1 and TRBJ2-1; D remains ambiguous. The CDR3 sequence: CASSQEGWGNEQFF. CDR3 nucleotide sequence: TGCGCCAGCAGCCAAGAAGGTTGGGGCAATGAGCAGTTCTTC.